These 32 T cell receptor beta chains share one sample of origin, sequenced in a study of shared clonotypes between healthy human individuals. The protocol was immunoSEQ multiplex PCR, while the TCRdb copy is restricted to in-frame clones and leaves out a portion. The sample lists some 1 million clones; 75% were seen once. Sequencing was carried out using memory CD4+ T cells sorted from blood. The sample's subset: CD45RA-negative fraction. These receptors were taken from a man between 18 and 29 years old in good health.

The chain is built from TRBV5-4 and TRBJ2-7; TRBD1 agrees at 11 bases. V was pared by 2 bases and J by 4 bases, with 5 bases of the junction left unmatched. This CDR3 is built from 15 residues. Germline CDR1 is SGHNT and CDR2 is YYREEE (reference sequence). The CDR3 region is CASSLQDRGRYEQYF. CDR3 in DNA: TGTGCCAGCAGCTTACAGGACAGGGGGCGGTACGAGCAGTACTTC.

This clone was seen just once. The chain is built from TRBV11-1 and TRBJ2-1; possible D gene TRBD1, 5 bases. The CDR3 runs 15 residues. With 2 bases removed from V and 2 bases from J, the gap between germline ends came to 10 bases. Germline values: CDR1 SGHAT, CDR2 FQDESV (reference sequence). The DNA of the CDR3 is TGTGCCAGCAGCTTATCAAGGGGCCCCTACAATGAGCAGTTCTTC. Translating it yields CASSLSRGPYNEQFF.

The chain has TRBV28 and TRBJ2-1; the match to TRBD2 covers 11 bases. CDR3 length: 16 residues. The J segment lost 9 bases and the V segment lost 1 base, leaving 8 bases of the junction unmatched. In germline, CDR1 is MDHEN, CDR2 SYDVKM. DNA of the CDR3: TGTGCCAGCAGTTTATCGGCTAGCGGGGGGATCGGTGAGCAGTTCTTC. As protein: CASSLSASGGIGEQFF.

This rearrangement joins TRBV6-1 to TRBJ2-7; TRBD1 might be the D (6 bases). The CDR3 totals 13 residues. Deletions cut 7 bases from V and 4 bases from J, with 14 bases between. The germline V gene has CDR1 MNHNS and CDR2 SASEGT. Here the CDR3 reads CASKGESFYEQYF. CDR3 DNA: TGTGCCAGCAAGGGGGAGTCCTTTTACGAGCAGTACTTC.

The chain couples TRBV18 to TRBJ2-2, with TRBD2 matching over 9 bases. Germline V lookup: CDR1 KGHSH, CDR2 LQKENI. The CDR3 has 16 amino acids. J lost 2 bases, V lost 4 bases, and 5 bases had no gene match. The CDR3 region has the DNA TGTGCCAGCTCACTAAGACTAGCGGAAAACACCGGGGAGCTGTTTTTT. Residues: CASSLRLAENTGELFF.

The genes are TRBV6-1 and TRBJ2-7, with TRBD1 matching 7 bases. CDR1 and CDR2 from the germline V gene are MNHNS and SASEGT. V gave up 2 bases and J gave up 2 bases; unmatched junction bases: 6. The CDR3 is 15 amino acids. This CDR3 is CASSERFDRAYEQYF. The DNA for the CDR3 is TGTGCCAGCAGTGAACGGTTTGACAGGGCCTACGAGCAGTACTTC.

This clone was detected only a few times. J is TRBJ2-1 and V is TRBV5-1, with D maybe TRBD2 (5 bases). The CDR3 totals 15 residues. Between the trimmed V and J ends, which lost 0 bases and 4 bases, there was a span of 11 bases. Germline V CDR1 and CDR2: SGHRS, YFSETQ. The CDR3 DNA reads as TGCGCCAGCAGCTTGGAAAGGCGGGCTTACAATGAGCAGTTCTTC. Its protein is CASSLERRAYNEQFF. Supplemented by reference TRBV5-1 and TRBJ2-1, the full variable domain reads KAGVTQTPRYLIKTRGQQVTLSCSPISGHRSVSWYQQTPGQGLQFLFEYFSETQRNKGNFPGRFSGRQFSNSRSEMNVSTLELGDSALYLCASSLERRAYNEQFFGPGTRLTVL.

The V call is TRBV19, the J call TRBJ1-6; the match to TRBD1 covers 8 bases. After removal of 5 bases from V and 7 bases from J, the junction contained 4 bases not matched to a gene. The CDR3 sequence is 14 residues long. Germline V gene lookup returns CDR1 LNHDA and CDR2 SQIVND (reference sequence). In DNA form, the CDR3 reads TGTGCCAGTAGTTGGACAGGGTCGAATTCACCCCTCCACTTT. Translating it yields CASSWTGSNSPLHF. Complete variable domain (other parts from reference TRBV19 and TRBJ1-6): DGGITQSPKYLFRKEGQNVTLSCEQNLNHDAMYWYRQDPGQGLRLIYYSQIVNDFQKGDIAEGYSVSREKKESFPLTVTSAQKNPTAFYLCASSWTGSNSPLHFGNGTRLTVT.

A remark on this clone: A much larger clone differs from this one at a single base, so this may be a read error. This chain uses TRBV18 with TRBJ2-3; D is unresolved. V lost 8 bases and J 0 bases, leaving 3 bases between the germline ends. CDR3 size: 11 residues. CDR1 is KGHSH and CDR2 is LQKENI in the germline V gene. Written as DNA, the CDR3 is TGTGCCAGCGGTAGCACAGATACGCAGTATTTT. It codes for CASGSTDTQYF.

The V and J genes are TRBV12-2 and TRBJ2-2; the table's TRBD2 call for D was not verified on the DNA. TRBV12-2 is annotated as a pseudogene. This CDR3 has 20 residues. The CDR3 reads CASRSRKKGLAGGSTGELFF. The CDR3 DNA sequence: TGTGCAAGTCGCTCCCGGAAAAAGGGACTAGCGGGAGGAAGCACCGGGGAGCTGTTTTTT.

The chain uses TRBV6-5 and TRBJ1-5, with a tentative D call TRBD1 (5 bases). The ends were cut back, 6 bases at V and 0 bases at J, with 12 bases in the middle. The length of the CDR3 is 15 residues. In germline, CDR1 is MNHEY, CDR2 SVGAGI. The CDR3 sequence is CASRDGAYSNQPQHF. As DNA, the CDR3 is TGTGCCAGCAGAGATGGGGCTTATAGCAATCAGCCCCAGCATTTT.

A few counts support this clone. The V call is TRBV6-5, the J call TRBJ2-7; D call uncertain. The germline V gene encodes CDR1 MNHEY and CDR2 SVGAGI. Trimming took off 2 bases at V and 5 bases at J, with 13 bases between the two ends. The length of the CDR3 is 14 residues. CDR3 nucleotides: TGTGCCAGCAGTTACCGTCAGGCCCCGGACGAGCAGTACTTC. This sequence encodes CASSYRQAPDEQYF.

This clone was detected only once. CDR3 coding DNA: TGTGCCAGCTCATCGGACAGCTTGGGGACCCAGTACTTC. This sequence encodes CASSSDSLGTQYF. The rearrangement uses TRBV18 and TRBJ2-5, with D possibly TRBD1 on 6 matching bases. This CDR3 has 13 residues. Deletions cut 5 bases from V and 7 bases from J, with 14 bases between. Germline V lookup: CDR1 KGHSH, CDR2 LQKENI.

The V and J genes are TRBV6-6 and TRBJ2-1; 7 bases are a match to TRBD1. The germline gives CDR1 MNHNY, CDR2 SVGAGI (reference sequence). The CDR3 is made up of 13 amino acids. Germline trimming cut 7 bases from V and 12 bases from J; bases unmatched to any gene: 12. CDR3 loop: CASTSGTVGTQFF. DNA for the CDR3: TGTGCCAGCACGTCCGGGACAGTTGGTACGCAGTTCTTC.

This clone was recorded a few times. The rearrangement joins TRBV5-6 to TRBJ2-3, with D perhaps matching TRBD2 (5 bases). This CDR3 comprises 15 residues. CDR1 is SGHDT, CDR2 YYEEEE, per germline. V lost 1 base and J lost 4, with 13 bases in between. CDR3 DNA sequence: TGTGCCAGCAGCTTGTTATCGGGAAATGCAGATACGCAGTATTTT. This translates into CASSLLSGNADTQYF.

This sequence joins TRBV5-8 and TRBJ2-5; D gene ambiguous. This CDR3 is 13 amino acids long. With 1 base removed from V and 7 bases from J, the gap between germline ends came to 11 bases. Per the germline V gene, CDR1 is SGHTS and CDR2 is YDEGEE. The CDR3 region has the DNA TGTGCCAGCAGCTTGAGCGATTACGGGACCCAGTACTTC. Its translation: CASSLSDYGTQYF.

The genes are TRBV6-1 and TRBJ2-1; D unresolved. CDR1 and CDR2 from the germline V gene are MNHNS and SASEGT. Trimming pared 4 bases from V and 1 base from J, leaving 14 bases between. The CDR3 runs to 16 residues. CDR3 in DNA: TGTGCCAGCAGTGGGCAGAGAGCTGGGTCCTACAATGAGCAGTTCTTC. Translating gives CASSGQRAGSYNEQFF.

This clone was seen a few times. At one boundary the junction diverges from the germline segment, which might be a read error. This chain connects TRBV29-1 to TRBJ2-2; 12 bases map to TRBD2. Germline-derived CDR1 and CDR2 are SQVTM and ANQGSEA. The CDR3 consists of 15 residues. The CDR3 nucleotides read TGCAGCGCCCTAGGACTAGCGGGGAACGCCGGGGAGCTGTTTTTT. Protein product: CSALGLAGNAGELFF.

The chain recombines TRBV25-1 with TRBJ1-2; D perhaps matches TRBD1 (5 bases). V dropped 1 base and J dropped 13 bases, with 19 bases sitting between them. CDR3 size: 14 residues. Germline CDR1 reads MGHDK; CDR2 reads SYGVNS. The CDR3, as DNA: TGTGCCAGCAGTGAATGGGACGCCGGAGGTAGCTGCACCTTC. Protein product: CASSEWDAGGSCTF.

This chain uses TRBV10-1 with TRBJ2-7; 9 bases line up with TRBD1. The V and J ends lost 5 bases and 1 base, in that order; junction bases with no gene match: 6. Per germline, CDR1 WNHNN and CDR2 SYGVQD (reference sequence). This CDR3 has 15 amino acids. The CDR3 DNA reads as TGCGCCAGCAGTCAACCGGGACAGGGTTCCTACGAGCAGTACTTC. This encodes CASSQPGQGSYEQYF.

The J gene is TRBJ1-6, the V gene TRBV13; D not resolved. Per germline, CDR1 PRHDT and CDR2 FYEKMQ (reference sequence). CDR3 length equals 14 residues. Trimming took off 4 bases at V and 7 bases at J, with 11 bases between the two ends. The CDR3 sequence: CASSSLPRNSPLHF. The CDR3 DNA reads TGTGCCAGCAGCTCCCTCCCTAGGAATTCACCCCTCCACTTT.

The chain couples TRBV5-4 to TRBJ1-2; the D is unclear. V was shortened by 2 bases and J by 2 bases, with 10 bases between the two germline ends. CDR3 length: 14 residues. CDR1 and CDR2 (germline): SGHNT, YYREEE (reference sequence). The CDR3 loop reads CASSFGSENYGYTF. DNA for the CDR3: TGTGCCAGCAGCTTCGGGTCAGAAAACTATGGCTACACCTTC. Full variable domain (remainder filled in from reference TRBV5-4 and TRBJ1-2): ETGVTQSPTHLIKTRGQQVTLRCSSQSGHNTVSWYQQALGQGPQFIFQYYREEENGRGNFPPRFSGLQFPNYSSELNVNALELDDSALYLCASSFGSENYGYTFGSGTRLTVV.

This clone has a count of ten or more. The CDR3 DNA follows: TGTGCCAGCAGTTACACTAGGACCGGGGAGCTGTTTTTT. Encoded protein: CASSYTRTGELFF. The chain employs TRBV6-5 and TRBJ2-2; TRBD2 is a possible D gene (5 bases). Germline CDR1 MNHEY, CDR2 SVGAGI. The V gene lost 2 bases and the J gene lost 5 bases, with 6 bases spanning the gap. The length of the CDR3 is 13 residues.

The chain joins TRBV7-9 to TRBJ2-7, with TRBD2 matching over 8 bases. This CDR3 is 18 amino acids long. Germline V gene data show CDR1 as SEHNR and CDR2 as FQNEAQ (reference sequence). Trimming at V came to 5 bases and at J to 4 bases, leaving 19 bases not matched to a gene. In DNA form, the CDR3 reads TGTGCCAGCAGCCCCGAAACGCTTCTAAGCGGGAGTGGATACGAGCAGTACTTC. Its translation: CASSPETLLSGSGYEQYF.

The V gene is TRBV30, the J gene TRBJ2-1; 8 bases are shared with TRBD2. The V and J ends lost 7 bases and 1 base, in that order; junction bases with no gene match: 9. This CDR3 is 15 amino acids long. The germline CDR1 and CDR2 sequences are GTSNPN and SVGIG (reference sequence). The CDR3 nucleotides are TGTGCCTCCGGGGGGGGGCAAGGTTCCTACAATGAGCAGTTCTTC. The encoded protein is CASGGGQGSYNEQFF.

The rearrangement links TRBV10-3 to TRBJ2-7, with 7 bases aligning to TRBD1. CDR3 size: 14 residues. J lost 7 bases, V lost 5 bases, and 11 bases had no gene match. CDR1 and CDR2 (germline): ENHRY, SYGVKD. The CDR3 protein is CAISSTGTESEQYF. Here the CDR3 DNA reads TGTGCCATCAGTTCGACCGGGACAGAGAGTGAGCAGTACTTC.

The V and J genes are TRBV21-1 and TRBJ1-5. TRBV21-1 is reported as a pseudogene. This CDR3 spans 15 amino acids. This CDR3 reads CASSNSRAGNQPQHF. DNA for the CDR3: TGTGCCAGCAGTAACTCCCGGGCGGGTAATCAGCCCCAGCATTTT.

This clone has just a few counts. This chain links TRBV29-1 with TRBJ1-2, with D uncertain. This CDR3 contains 13 residues. V dropped 7 bases and J dropped 1 base, with 13 bases sitting between them. Germline-derived CDR1 and CDR2 are SQVTM and ANQGSEA. The CDR3 region is CSETRKGNYGYTF. CDR3 sequence (DNA): TGCAGCGAGACTCGGAAGGGTAACTATGGCTACACCTTC.

This clone was detected once. The genes are TRBV10-3 and TRBJ1-2; D gene uncertain. V was pared by 4 bases and J by 3 bases, with 9 bases between. The CDR3 runs 13 residues. CDR1 is ENHRY, CDR2 SYGVKD, per germline. The CDR3 here is CAISVQPDYGYTF. The CDR3 DNA sequence: TGTGCCATCAGTGTGCAGCCCGACTATGGCTACACCTTC.

V usage is TRBV10-3 and J usage is TRBJ2-3, with 7 bases lining up with TRBD1. Germline trimming cut 5 bases from V and 5 bases from J; bases unmatched to any gene: 1. CDR1 and CDR2 from the germline V gene are ENHRY and SYGVKD. The CDR3 length is 12 residues. The CDR3 is CAISNRGDTQYF. In nucleotides, the CDR3 is TGTGCCATCAGTAACAGGGGAGATACGCAGTATTTT.

J is TRBJ2-3 and V is TRBV5-1, with 8 nucleotides matching TRBD2. Germline V gene lookup returns CDR1 SGHRS and CDR2 YFSETQ. This CDR3 region has 15 residues. Trimming took 1 base from V and 2 from J; bases not matched to a gene: 3. The CDR3 sequence is CASSLTSGHTDTQYF. The CDR3 DNA reads as TGCGCCAGCAGCTTGACTAGCGGCCACACAGATACGCAGTATTTT.

This chain connects TRBV7-2 to TRBJ1-2, with 8 positions matching TRBD1. Germline lookup yields CDR1 SGHTA and CDR2 FQGNSA. The CDR3 totals 16 residues. V shed 5 bases and J 5 bases; nucleotides not matched to a gene: 13. Written as DNA, the CDR3 is TGTGCCAGCAGCCGAACAGACAGGGGTCTTTGGTATGGCTACACCTTC. It yields the protein CASSRTDRGLWYGYTF.